Each of the 26 T cell receptor beta chains below was sequenced from the same sample in a study of blood T cell repertoires in COVID-19 (dated by TCRdb to between 2020 and 2021). The method behind the library was the immunoSEQ multiplex PCR assay. Drawn from immuneACCESS, this table holds only the in-frame rearrangements with V and J called that TCRdb kept. Clones are partly lost; checked studies trace under half to an unresolved V gene and leave the rest unexplained. For this sample the table gives roughly 330,000 clones, of which more than 70% were detected only once. The ten top clones hold about 1.2% of the sample. Sequenced: peripheral blood. The receptor set was obtained from a woman in her 50s with acute or convalescent COVID-19.

V usage is TRBV7-8 and J usage is TRBJ2-1, with TRBD2 matching 9 bases. This CDR3 region has 15 residues. The V gene's germline CDR1 is SGHVS and CDR2 FQNEAQ. V dropped 5 bases and J dropped 7; count of bases not matched to a gene: 9. The CDR3 loop reads CASSLGAGGINEQFF. CDR3 DNA sequence: TGTGCCAGCAGCCTAGGGGCGGGGGGGATTAATGAGCAGTTCTTC.

The chain employs TRBV7-2 and TRBJ2-2; 7 bases map to TRBD1. J gave up 3 bases and V 1 base, and 2 bases lay outside the gene matches. The CDR3 has 15 residues. Germline V gene sequence: CDR1 SGHTA, CDR2 FQGNSA. CDR3: CASSLGTGYTGELFF. CDR3 DNA sequence: TGTGCCAGCAGCTTAGGGACAGGCTACACCGGGGAGCTGTTTTTT. Filled out from reference TRBV7-2 and TRBJ2-2, the complete variable domain reads GAGVSQSPSNKVTEKGKDVELRCDPISGHTALYWYRQSLGQGLEFLIYFQGNSAPDKSGLPSDRFSAERTGGSVSTLTIQRTQQEDSAVYLCASSLGTGYTGELFFGEGSRLTVL.

The rearrangement links TRBV2 to TRBJ2-5; 11 bases agree with TRBD2. The V gene's germline CDR1 is SNHLY and CDR2 FYNNEI. V lost 7 bases to trimming and J lost 2 bases; unmatched junction nucleotides: 6. This CDR3 spans 15 amino acids. The CDR3 DNA sequence: TGTGCCAGCAATGGTCGGACTAGCGGGCAAGAGACCCAGTACTTC. This codes for CASNGRTSGQETQYF. The whole variable domain, remainder taken from reference TRBV2 and TRBJ2-5, is EPEVTQTPSHQVTQMGQEVILRCVPISNHLYFYWYRQILGQKVEFLVSFYNNEISEKSEIFDDQFSVERPDGSNFTLKIRSTKLEDSAMYFCASNGRTSGQETQYFGPGTRLLVL.

The rearrangement uses TRBV5-1 and TRBJ2-5, with 9 positions matching TRBD1. V trimming: 5 bases; J trimming: 3 bases; junction bases outside the gene matches: 5. Germline V gene data show CDR1 as SGHRS and CDR2 as YFSETQ. The CDR3 is 14 residues long. CDR3 nucleotide sequence: TGCGCCAGCAGTCCCGGGACAGGGAAAGAGACCCAGTACTTC. Translated: CASSPGTGKETQYF.

The chain is built from TRBV7-2 and TRBJ2-3, with 11 bases lining up with TRBD1. The germline CDR1 and CDR2 sequences are SGHTA and FQGNSA. V trimming: 1 base; J trimming: 2 bases; junction bases outside the gene matches: 11. CDR3 length: 19 residues. For the CDR3, the DNA is TGTGCCAGCAGCTTAGGGCCCCTGGACAGGGGGCGAGACACAGATACGCAGTATTTT. The encoded protein is CASSLGPLDRGRDTDTQYF.

V and J are TRBV12-5 and TRBJ1-5; 8 positions match TRBD1. Per the germline V gene, CDR1 is LGHNT and CDR2 is FRNRAP. The V gene end was trimmed by 5 bases and the J gene end by 7 bases; junction bases not matched to a gene: 7. The CDR3 is 14 residues long. In DNA, the CDR3 is TGTGCTAGTGGTCTCGGACAGGGTGGGCAGCCCCAGCATTTT. This codes for CASGLGQGGQPQHF.

The genes are TRBV5-1 and TRBJ2-3, with 8 bases lining up with TRBD2. CDR3 length: 15 amino acids. V dropped 2 bases and J dropped 2; count of bases not matched to a gene: 4. Per the germline V gene, CDR1 is SGHRS and CDR2 is YFSETQ. The CDR3 loop reads CASSFSLAATDTQYF. For the CDR3, the DNA is TGCGCCAGCAGCTTCTCACTAGCGGCCACAGATACGCAGTATTTT.

CDR3: CASSLLGRRDTDTQYF. The CDR3 DNA reads as TGTGCCAGCAGCTTACTTGGCAGGAGGGACACAGATACGCAGTATTTT. J is TRBJ2-3 and V is TRBV7-2, with D possibly TRBD2 on 6 matching bases. V was pared by 2 bases and J by 2 bases, with 14 bases between. Germline assignment: CDR1 SGHTA and CDR2 FQGNSA. CDR3 size: 16 residues.

The chain is built from TRBV5-4 and TRBJ1-2; D is perhaps TRBD1 (6 bases). V shed 3 bases and J shed 8 bases, with 20 bases lying between them. This CDR3 is built from 15 residues. Per germline, CDR1 SGHNT and CDR2 YYREEE (reference sequence). CDR3 sequence reads: CASSSLLDSLMGYTF. The CDR3 nucleotides read TGTGCCAGCAGCTCTCTACTGGACAGCCTTATGGGCTACACCTTC.

V and J are TRBV6-5 and TRBJ2-2, with D possibly matching TRBD2 (7 bases). V was cut by 9 bases and J by 6 bases, with 17 bases left in between. CDR3 length equals 14 residues. The germline V gene encodes CDR1 MNHEY and CDR2 SVGAGI. CDR3 protein: CASPSRGAPGELFF. CDR3 nucleotide sequence: TGTGCCAGTCCGTCTCGGGGGGCCCCCGGGGAGCTGTTTTTT.

J is TRBJ1-4 and V is TRBV3-1 (or the pseudogene TRBV3-2); D uncertain. Germline CDR1 and CDR2: LGHDT and YNNKEL (reference sequence). There are 15 residues in the CDR3. V was trimmed by 5 bases and J by 0 bases, leaving 10 bases between them. CDR3 residues: CASSVPGTTNEKLFF. In DNA, the CDR3 is TGTGCCAGCAGCGTACCCGGGACAACTAATGAAAAACTGTTTTTT.

This clone was detected ten times or more. The chain uses TRBV13 and TRBJ2-1; TRBD1 is a possible D gene (8 bases). The CDR3 is 16 amino acids. CDR1 is PRHDT, CDR2 FYEKMQ, per germline (reference sequence). V lost 5 bases, J lost 4 bases, and 18 bases lay in between. The CDR3 DNA is TGTGCCAGCAGCAGCCGACAGGGGAGGGGGTACAATGAGCAGTTCTTC. Its translation: CASSSRQGRGYNEQFF.

J is TRBJ2-3 and V is TRBV7-9; D possibly corresponds to TRBD2 (6 bases). The germline V gene has CDR1 SEHNR and CDR2 FQNEAQ (reference sequence). V was cut by 5 bases and J by 5 bases, with 14 bases left in between. The CDR3 length is 14 residues. The CDR3 DNA sequence: TGTGCCAGCAGCCGTACTAGCTCGTTAGATACGCAGTATTTT. This translates into CASSRTSSLDTQYF.

The CDR3 nucleotides are TGCGCCAGCAGCATGCTCCTAGCGGCCACAGATACGCAGTATTTT. Amino acids: CASSMLLAATDTQYF. This chain connects TRBV4-1 to TRBJ2-3; 7 bases map to TRBD2. Germline CDR1 MGHRA, CDR2 YSYEKL. CDR3 length: 15 amino acids. The J segment lost 2 bases and the V segment lost 5 bases, leaving 7 bases of the junction unmatched.

J is TRBJ2-1 and V is TRBV5-4; possibly TRBD2 for D (6 bases). The V end lost 0 bases, the J end lost 4 bases, and 17 bases lay between the germline ends. CDR1 is SGHNT and CDR2 is YYREEE in the germline V gene (reference sequence). This CDR3 has 17 amino acids. DNA of the CDR3: TGTGCCAGCAGCTTGGGTCGGGGGTTGAACCTTTACAATGAGCAGTTCTTC. Residues: CASSLGRGLNLYNEQFF.

This sequence joins TRBV3-1 (or the pseudogene TRBV3-2) and TRBJ1-5, with D hard to call. V dropped 0 bases and J dropped 9 bases, with 12 bases sitting between them. The CDR3 covers 14 residues. Germline CDR1 LGHDT, CDR2 YNNKEL (reference sequence). CDR3 DNA sequence: TGTGCCAGCAGCCAAGATACCACGGGTAGGCCCCAGCATTTT. This encodes CASSQDTTGRPQHF.

The rearrangement joins TRBV30 to TRBJ2-4, with TRBD1 matching over 8 bases. Germline-derived CDR1 and CDR2 are GTSNPN and SVGIG (reference sequence). The CDR3 extends over 14 amino acids. V lost 3 bases to trimming and J lost 6 bases; unmatched junction nucleotides: 7. The CDR3 DNA reads TGTGCCTGGAGCACGACAGGGGCTCTAAACATTCAGTACTTC. Amino acid sequence: CAWSTTGALNIQYF. Looking up the rest from reference TRBV30 and TRBJ2-4 gives the full variable domain: SQTIHQWPATLVQPVGSPLSLECTVEGTSNPNLYWYRQAAGRGLQLLFYSVGIGQISSEVPQNLSASRPQDRQFILSSKKLLLSDSGFYLCAWSTTGALNIQYFGAGTRLSVL.

In this sample, this clone turned up a few times. This rearrangement joins TRBV9 to TRBJ2-5; maybe TRBD1 (5 bases). V was clipped by 0 bases and J by 6 bases, with 9 bases between them. CDR1 and CDR2 (germline): SGDLS, YYNGEE. CDR3 size: 13 residues. CDR3 nucleotides: TGTGCCAGCAGCGTAGAGCCAGGGAAGACCCAGTACTTC. Encoded protein: CASSVEPGKTQYF.

The chain employs TRBV7-9 and TRBJ1-1; D gene uncertain. CDR3 length: 14 residues. The germline V gene encodes CDR1 SEHNR and CDR2 FQNEAQ (reference sequence). V lost 4 bases, J lost 5 bases, and 14 bases lay in between. The chain's CDR3 is CASSSSRPGTEAFF. The CDR3 DNA reads TGTGCCAGCAGCTCCTCGCGGCCGGGGACTGAAGCTTTCTTT. Supplemented by reference TRBV7-9 and TRBJ1-1, the full variable domain reads DTGVSQNPRHKITKRGQNVTFRCDPISEHNRLYWYRQTLGQGPEFLTYFQNEAQLEKSRLLSDRFSAERPKGSFSTLEIQRTEQGDSAMYLCASSSSRPGTEAFFGQGTRLTVV.

The V and J genes are TRBV6-2 or TRBV6-3 and TRBJ2-7; D is possibly TRBD2 (6 bases). The V gene's germline CDR1 is MNHEY and CDR2 SVGEGT. V dropped 0 bases and J dropped 1 base, with 7 bases sitting between them. The CDR3 has 14 residues. The CDR3 coding sequence is TGTGCCAGCAGTTACTCGGGACTTTCCTACGAGCAGTACTTC. It translates to CASSYSGLSYEQYF.

V usage is TRBV18 and J usage is TRBJ2-5; possible D gene TRBD1, 6 bases. Trimming took off 3 bases at V and 4 bases at J, with 15 bases between the two ends. Germline assignment: CDR1 KGHSH and CDR2 LQKENI. CDR3 length: 15 amino acids. The CDR3 coding sequence is TGTGCCAGCTCACCCAGAGGTGGGGGCGCAGAGACCCAGTACTTC. Encoded protein: CASSPRGGGAETQYF. The whole variable domain, filled in from reference TRBV18 and TRBJ2-5, reads NAGVMQNPRHLVRRRGQEARLRCSPMKGHSHVYWYRQLPEEGLKFMVYLQKENIIDESGMPKERFSAEFPKEGPSILRIQQVVRGDSAAYFCASSPRGGGAETQYFGPGTRLLVL.

Here the CDR3 DNA reads TGTGCTAGTGGTTTGGTACTCGGGAGCCGGGACAGTAATTCACCCCTCCACTTT. Protein product: CASGLVLGSRDSNSPLHF. The chain links TRBV12-5 to TRBJ1-6; 7 nucleotides agree with TRBD1. V shed 0 bases, J shed 6 bases, and the junction held 11 bases outside the gene matches. This CDR3 comprises 18 residues. CDR1 is LGHNT, CDR2 FRNRAP, per germline.

The chain employs TRBV24-1 and TRBJ1-1, with 7 nucleotides matching TRBD1. After removal of 4 bases from V and 4 bases from J, the junction contained 8 bases not matched to a gene. CDR3 length: 15 residues. The germline CDR1 and CDR2 sequences are KGHDR and SFDVKD. The CDR3 region is CATSDPRQGGTEAFF. The CDR3 bases are TGTGCCACCAGTGACCCGCGGCAGGGGGGCACTGAAGCTTTCTTT.

The chain couples TRBV29-1 to TRBJ1-2; 9 bases align to TRBD1. V shed 6 bases, J shed 4 bases, and the junction held 9 bases outside the gene matches. CDR1 and CDR2 from the germline V gene are SQVTM and ANQGSEA. This CDR3 is built from 14 residues. This CDR3 is CSVSGQGSSYGYTF. DNA of the CDR3: TGCAGCGTCTCGGGACAGGGTAGTTCCTATGGCTACACCTTC.

The V and J genes are TRBV7-2 and TRBJ2-5; D may be TRBD2 (5 bases). Germline loops: CDR1 SGHTA, CDR2 FQGNSA. The CDR3 is made up of 12 amino acids. V was pared by 0 bases and J by 9 bases, with 8 bases between. The CDR3 DNA sequence: TGTGCCAGCAGCTTAGCGAGGGCCCCCCAGTACTTC. Translation: CASSLARAPQYF. Together with reference TRBV7-2 and TRBJ2-5, the CDR3 gives the full variable domain: GAGVSQSPSNKVTEKGKDVELRCDPISGHTALYWYRQSLGQGLEFLIYFQGNSAPDKSGLPSDRFSAERTGGSVSTLTIQRTQQEDSAVYLCASSLARAPQYFGPGTRLLVL.

This clone was detected only a few times. The rearrangement links TRBV7-3 to TRBJ2-2; tentatively, D is TRBD2 (6 bases). CDR3 size: 15 residues. The germline V gene has CDR1 SGHTA and CDR2 FQGTGA. V was trimmed by 5 bases and J by 7 bases, leaving 17 bases between them. As DNA, the CDR3 is TGTGCCAGCAGCCCTACCGGGGGAACGGTCGGGGAGCTGTTTTTT. Protein sequence: CASSPTGGTVGELFF.